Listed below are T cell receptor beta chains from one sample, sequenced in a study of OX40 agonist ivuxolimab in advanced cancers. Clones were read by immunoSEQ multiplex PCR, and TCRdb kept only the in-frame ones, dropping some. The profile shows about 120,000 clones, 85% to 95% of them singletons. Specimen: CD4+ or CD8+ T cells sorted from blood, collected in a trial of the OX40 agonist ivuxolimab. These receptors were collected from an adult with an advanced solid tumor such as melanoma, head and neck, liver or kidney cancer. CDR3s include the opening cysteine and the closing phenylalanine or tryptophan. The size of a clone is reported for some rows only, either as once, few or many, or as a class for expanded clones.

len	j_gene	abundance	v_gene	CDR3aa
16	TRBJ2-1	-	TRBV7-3	CASKNEGAGSYNEQFF
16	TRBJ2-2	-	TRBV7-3	CASSLTGQTNTGELFF
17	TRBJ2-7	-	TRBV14	CASSQDLRTSGAYEQYF
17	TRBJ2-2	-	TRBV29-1	CSVEERPTSANTGELFF
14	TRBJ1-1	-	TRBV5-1	CASSPGTPNTEAFF
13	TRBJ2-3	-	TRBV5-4	CASSSAGAGTQYF
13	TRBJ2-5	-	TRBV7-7	CASSLGTQETQYF
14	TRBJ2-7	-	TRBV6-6	CASSYEPLKNEQYF
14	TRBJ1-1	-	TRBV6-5	CASRRGERNTEAFF
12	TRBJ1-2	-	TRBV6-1	CASKGATYGYTF
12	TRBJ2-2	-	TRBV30	CAWSQNTGELFF
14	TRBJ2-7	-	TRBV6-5	CASSQGLLTYEQYF
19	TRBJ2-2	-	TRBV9	CASSVEGLAGGSNTGELFF
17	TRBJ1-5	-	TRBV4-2	CASSQEPPRGRGQPQHF
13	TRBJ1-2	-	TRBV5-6	CASSLGQFYGYTF
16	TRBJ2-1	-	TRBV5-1	CASGASGGGSYNEQFF
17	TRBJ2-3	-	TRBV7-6	CASSQLRGGAYTDTQYF
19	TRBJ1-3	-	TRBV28	CASSSPPRGPRFSGNTIYF
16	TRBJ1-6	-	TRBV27	CASSPYRDPQQSPLHF
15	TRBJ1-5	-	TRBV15	CATSRDRTGWQPQHF
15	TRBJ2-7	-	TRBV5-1	CASSLAAGLPYEQYF
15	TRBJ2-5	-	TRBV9	CASSLLLSGKETQYF
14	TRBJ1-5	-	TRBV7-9	CASSLGGTDQPQHF
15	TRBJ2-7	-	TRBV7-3	CASSLRGGPTYEQYF
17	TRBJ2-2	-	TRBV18	CASSPFPGQGSTGELFF
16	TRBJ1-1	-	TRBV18	CASSPQTGASNTEAFF
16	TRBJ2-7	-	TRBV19	CASSIGSGLASYEQYF
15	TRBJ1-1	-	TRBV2	CASSRLGQGSTEAFF
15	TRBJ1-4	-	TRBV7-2	CASSFYRDTGEKLFF
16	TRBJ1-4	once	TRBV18	CASSLQNGAANEKLFF
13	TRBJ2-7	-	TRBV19	CASCRTVGYEQYF
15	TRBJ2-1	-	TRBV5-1	CASTQLGGAYNEQFF